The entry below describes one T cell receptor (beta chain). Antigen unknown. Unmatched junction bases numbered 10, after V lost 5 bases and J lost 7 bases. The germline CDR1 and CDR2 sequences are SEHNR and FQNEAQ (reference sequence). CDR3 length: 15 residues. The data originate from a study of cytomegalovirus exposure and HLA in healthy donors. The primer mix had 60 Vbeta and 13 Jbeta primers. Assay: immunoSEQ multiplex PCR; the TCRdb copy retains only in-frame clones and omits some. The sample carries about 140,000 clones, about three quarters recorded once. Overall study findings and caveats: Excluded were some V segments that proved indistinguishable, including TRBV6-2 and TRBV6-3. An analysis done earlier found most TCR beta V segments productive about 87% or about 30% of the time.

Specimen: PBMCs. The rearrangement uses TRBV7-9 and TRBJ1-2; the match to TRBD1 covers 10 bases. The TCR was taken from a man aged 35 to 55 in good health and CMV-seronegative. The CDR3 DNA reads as TGTGCCAGCAGCCCCACCGACAGGGGGCAAGTTGGCTACACCTTC. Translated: CASSPTDRGQVGYTF.